This T cell receptor beta chain is drawn from a study of shared clonotypes between healthy human individuals. Study findings and constraints: Since donors were few, the genetic and exposure-history diversity represented was limited.

Every donor, a Caucasian adult, lived in Nashville, Tennessee. The V gene's germline CDR1 is KGHSH and CDR2 LQKENI. The junction had 8 bases not matched to a gene; V was cut back by 6 bases and J by 4 bases. The CDR3 has 15 amino acids. Some clones are missing from TCRdb's copy, which holds only in-frame ones; the method was immunoSEQ multiplex PCR. Here the sample spans about 490,000 clones, around 73% being singletons. Worth noting for this clone: The antigen remains undetermined.

The TCR was taken from a woman aged 40 to 50 in good health. Some clones in this sample may be carry-over from other donors' samples. This chain links TRBV18 with TRBJ1-2, with 10 bases matching TRBD1. Sequencing input: PBMCs. CDR3 sequence: CASSRGTGVGYGYTF. DNA for the CDR3: TGTGCCAGCTCTCGCGGGACAGGGGTCGGCTATGGCTACACCTTC.